The clone carrying this T cell receptor (beta chain) was counted a few times. The source of the sample is a study of T-cell memory formation after mild COVID-19. Using constant-segment primers, 5'RACE produced TCR alpha and TCR beta cDNA libraries carrying sample barcodes and UMIs. Each CDR3 protein is one row after TCRdb ran MiXCR on the 5' RACE reads. The sample records about 210,000 distinct CDR3 sequences, approximately 30% being singletons. CDR1 and CDR2 (germline): KGHDR, SFDVKD. The CDR3 consists of 16 residues. With V trimmed by 4 bases and J by 8 bases, 10 bases remained unmatched. The sample was PBMCs or a T cell subset sorted from them (not recorded which). This rearrangement joins TRBV24-1 to TRBJ2-1; TRBD1 aligns across 10 bases. The TCR was taken from an adult woman who had mild COVID-19 (a few samples of this study predate the infection). Cell type and time point are not known. For the CDR3, the DNA is TGTGCCACCAGTGACAGAAGACAGGGGGCTGGGGATGAGCAGTTCTTC. Residues: CATSDRRQGAGDEQFF.